These 10 T cell receptor beta chains were sequenced from one sample in a study of blood T cell repertoires in COVID-19. The table came from immunoSEQ multiplex PCR; TCRdb's copy has only in-frame clones and leaves some out. The sample shows fewer than 250,000 clones, roughly 87% of them seen only once. Sample: PBMCs or T cells enriched from blood (not recorded which). The origin of the receptors is a woman in her thirties with acute COVID-19.

J is TRBJ2-1 and V is TRBV6-1; no reliable D call. The length of the CDR3 is 13 residues. Germline loops: CDR1 MNHNS, CDR2 SASEGT. Trimming left V 0 bases short and J 6 bases short, with 6 bases between. The chain's CDR3 is CASSEAYGNEQFF. The CDR3 DNA reads TGTGCCAGCAGTGAAGCCTACGGCAATGAGCAGTTCTTC.

V gene TRBV7-9 combines with J gene TRBJ2-6, with a weak D call TRBD1 (5 bases). CDR3 length: 16 residues. V lost 4 bases and J lost 2, with 12 bases in between. Germline V gene sequence: CDR1 SEHNR, CDR2 FQNEAQ (reference sequence). CDR3 DNA: TGTGCCAGCAGCTACTACAGGACCCCTGGGGCCAACGTCCTGACTTTC. This translates into CASSYYRTPGANVLTF.

This rearrangement joins TRBV4-1 to TRBJ1-2; 8 nucleotides agree with TRBD1. This CDR3 comprises 15 residues. Germline CDR1 MGHRA, CDR2 YSYEKL. The junction had 3 bases not matched to a gene; V was cut back by 1 base and J by 2 bases. The CDR3 bases are TGCGCCAGCAGCCAAGTGGGACAGGACAACTATGGCTACACCTTC. Amino acid sequence: CASSQVGQDNYGYTF.

The J gene is TRBJ1-2, the V gene TRBV20-1, with D possibly TRBD1 on 6 matching bases. Per the germline V gene, CDR1 is DFQATT and CDR2 is SNEGSKA (reference sequence). The ends were cut back, 3 bases at V and 1 base at J, with 21 bases in the middle. The CDR3 is 17 residues long. The CDR3 sequence is CSASGRGGPGFNYGYTF. The CDR3 region has the DNA TGCAGTGCTAGTGGTCGGGGGGGCCCTGGATTTAACTATGGCTACACCTTC.

DNA of the CDR3: TGTGCCAGCAGTTTGCCTAGCGGGGGGCCCACAGATACGCAGTATTTT. This gives the protein CASSLPSGGPTDTQYF. The genes are TRBV28 and TRBJ2-3; 11 nucleotides agree with TRBD2. With V trimmed by 3 bases and J by 2 bases, 4 bases remained unmatched. The germline V gene has CDR1 MDHEN and CDR2 SYDVKM. This CDR3 comprises 16 residues.

CDR3 amino acids: CASSIRQGFSYGYTF. In nucleotides, the CDR3 is TGTGCCAGCAGTATCCGACAGGGGTTCTCCTATGGCTACACCTTC. This chain joins TRBV27 and TRBJ1-2, with 8 bases that match TRBD1. Losses at the gene ends were 5 bases for V and 4 bases for J; bases not matched to a gene: 9. Germline CDR1 MNHEY, CDR2 SMNVEV (reference sequence). CDR3 length: 15 residues.

The chain carries TRBV13 and TRBJ1-3; D not resolved. The germline gives CDR1 PRHDT, CDR2 FYEKMQ (reference sequence). Trimming removed 2 bases at V and 4 bases at J, with 9 bases between. This CDR3 comprises 14 residues. The DNA for the CDR3 is TGTGCCAGCAGCTTACAGTTACAAGGAAACACCATATATTTT. Translating gives CASSLQLQGNTIYF. Using reference TRBV13 and TRBJ1-3 for the parts outside the CDR3, the full variable domain is AAGVIQSPRHLIKEKRETATLKCYPIPRHDTVYWYQQGPGQDPQFLISFYEKMQSDKGSIPDRFSAQQFSDYHSELNMSSLELGDSALYFCASSLQLQGNTIYFGEGSWLTVV.

This sequence joins TRBV7-8 and TRBJ1-6, with 7 bases fitting TRBD1. In germline, CDR1 is SGHVS, CDR2 FQNEAQ. V gave up 5 bases and J gave up 7 bases; unmatched junction bases: 8. The CDR3 totals 15 residues. This CDR3 is CASSPGTEDNSPLHF. Written as DNA, the CDR3 is TGTGCCAGCAGCCCAGGGACAGAGGACAATTCACCCCTCCACTTT.

The chain is built from TRBV4-2 and TRBJ2-6, with D possibly matching TRBD2 (5 bases). The CDR3 runs 17 residues. Trimming left V 4 bases short and J 3 bases short, with 16 bases between. Germline CDR1 LGHNA, CDR2 YNFKEQ. The DNA for the CDR3 is TGTGCCAGCAGCCCTCAAACTAGGGTGAGTGGGGCCAACGTCCTGACTTTC. The encoded protein is CASSPQTRVSGANVLTF.

This chain connects TRBV27 to TRBJ1-6; D is unclear. The CDR3 runs 18 residues. V dropped 6 bases and J dropped 0 bases, with 18 bases sitting between them. Germline lookup yields CDR1 MNHEY and CDR2 SMNVEV (reference sequence). The CDR3 coding sequence is TGTGCCAGCAGCCTTTATAGCGGCAGCCTCTCCTATAATTCACCCCTCCACTTT. Translation: CASSLYSGSLSYNSPLHF.